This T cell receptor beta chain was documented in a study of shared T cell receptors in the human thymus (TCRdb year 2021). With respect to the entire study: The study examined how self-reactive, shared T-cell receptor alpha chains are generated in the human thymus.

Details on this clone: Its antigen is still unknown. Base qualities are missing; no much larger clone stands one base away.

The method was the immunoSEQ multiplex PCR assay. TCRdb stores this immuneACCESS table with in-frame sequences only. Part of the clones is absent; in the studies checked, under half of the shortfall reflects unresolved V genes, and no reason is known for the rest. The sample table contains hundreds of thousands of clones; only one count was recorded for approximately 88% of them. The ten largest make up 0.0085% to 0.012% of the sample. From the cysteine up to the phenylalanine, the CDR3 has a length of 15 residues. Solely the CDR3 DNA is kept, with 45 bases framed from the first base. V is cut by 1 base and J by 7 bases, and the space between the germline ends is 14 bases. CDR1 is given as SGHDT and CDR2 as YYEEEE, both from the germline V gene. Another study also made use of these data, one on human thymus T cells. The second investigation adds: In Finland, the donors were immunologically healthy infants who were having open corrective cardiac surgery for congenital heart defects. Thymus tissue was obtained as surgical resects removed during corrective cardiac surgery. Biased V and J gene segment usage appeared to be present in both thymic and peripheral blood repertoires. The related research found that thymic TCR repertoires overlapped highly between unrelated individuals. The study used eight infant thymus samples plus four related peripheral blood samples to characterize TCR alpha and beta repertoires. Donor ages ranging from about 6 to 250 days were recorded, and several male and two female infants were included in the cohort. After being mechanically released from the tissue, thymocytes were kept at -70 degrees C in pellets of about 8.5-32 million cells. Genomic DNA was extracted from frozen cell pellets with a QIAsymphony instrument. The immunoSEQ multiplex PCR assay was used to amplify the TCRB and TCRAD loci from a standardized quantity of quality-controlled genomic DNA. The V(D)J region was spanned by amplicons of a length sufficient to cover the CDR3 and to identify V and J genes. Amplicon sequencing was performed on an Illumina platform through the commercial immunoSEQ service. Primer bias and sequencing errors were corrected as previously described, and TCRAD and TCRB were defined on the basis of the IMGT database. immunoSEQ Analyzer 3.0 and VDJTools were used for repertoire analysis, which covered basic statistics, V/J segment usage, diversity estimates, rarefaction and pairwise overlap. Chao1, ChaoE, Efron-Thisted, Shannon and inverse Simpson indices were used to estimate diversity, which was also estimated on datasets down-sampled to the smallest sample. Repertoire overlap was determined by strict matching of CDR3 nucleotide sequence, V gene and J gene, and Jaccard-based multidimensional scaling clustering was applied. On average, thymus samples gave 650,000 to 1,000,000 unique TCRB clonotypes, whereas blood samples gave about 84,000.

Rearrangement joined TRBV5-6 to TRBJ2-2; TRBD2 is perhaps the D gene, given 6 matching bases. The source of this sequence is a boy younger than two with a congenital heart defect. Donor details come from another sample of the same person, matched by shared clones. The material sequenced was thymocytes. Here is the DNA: TGTGCCAGCAGCTTGTCTTCCGGGGAGGTCGGGGAGCTGTTTTTT. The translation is CASSLSSGEVGELFF.